Listed below are T cell receptor beta chains from one sample, sequenced in a study of Graves' ophthalmopathy and Graves' hyperthyroidism. TCRdb called the multiplex PCR reads again in MiXCR, with one record for every CDR3 protein. The sample includes 1 million to 1.3 million distinct CDR3 sequences, less than 45% of them seen just once. Input material: peripheral blood or thyroid tissue (not recorded which). Receptor source: an adult man with Graves' hyperthyroidism. Both conserved end residues are part of each CDR3. A D gene is named only where the DNA matches it firmly.

v_call	d_call	j_call	cdr3_aa
TRBV29-1	TRBD1	TRBJ1-1	CSLDRATEAFF
TRBV7-9	NA	TRBJ1-4	CASSFVTEQEKLFF
TRBV4-3	NA	TRBJ2-2	CASKGRTGELFF
TRBV10-3	NA	TRBJ1-2	CASGNQAGHYGYTF
TRBV20-1	NA	TRBJ1-3	CSARERTTGNTIYF
TRBV6-5	NA	TRBJ1-4	CASSPPGPQGKLFF
TRBV19	NA	TRBJ2-5	CASSIHPPRNQETQYF
TRBV6-5	NA	TRBJ1-5	CASNQPGKPQHF
TRBV4-3	NA	TRBJ2-7	CASSHFPIAFEQYF
TRBV10-3	NA	TRBJ2-7	CAIQGTIQNEQYF
TRBV9	NA	TRBJ1-3	CASSVDFWGNTIYF
TRBV20-1	NA	TRBJ1-1	CSASQEATEAFF
TRBV10-1	TRBD1	TRBJ2-6	CASSERGTGFSGANVLTF
TRBV27	TRBD1	TRBJ2-7	CATRQGPSYEQYF
TRBV20-1	TRBD2	TRBJ2-5	CSALPRLAGDQKTQYF
TRBV12-3/TRBV12-4	NA	TRBJ1-5	CASSYARPSNQPQHF
TRBV24-1	TRBD1	TRBJ1-5	CATSDSSDRNQPQHF
TRBV12-3/TRBV12-4	NA	TRBJ1-5	CASSGGGTDSNQPQHF
TRBV7-8	TRBD1	TRBJ1-5	CASSDTGTGGLRQPQHF
TRBV15	TRBD1	TRBJ2-2	CATGQGRGGYTGELFF
TRBV28	TRBD1	TRBJ2-7	CASSFPGQGGDEQYF